The 21 T cell receptor beta chains below were found in one sample sequenced in a study of blood T cells in healthy people across ages. Using a J-beta primer mix together with a sample-barcoded 5' primer, a second PCR was run for 7 to 11 cycles. TCRdb called the 5' RACE reads again in MiXCR, with one record for every CDR3 protein. The sample carries almost 800,000 distinct CDR3 sequences, 58% recorded once. The specimen sequenced was blood. These receptors all stem from a young man in good health.

The V call is TRBV4-3, the J call TRBJ2-7; D tentatively reads TRBD1 or TRBD2 (7 bases each). The CDR3 contains 15 residues. Germline CDR1 is LGHNA and CDR2 is YSLEER. V lost 0 bases and J lost 4, with 13 bases in between. CDR3 nucleotides: TGCGCCAGCAGCCAAGATGCAGGGGGGGTGTACGAGCAGTACTTC. This codes for CASSQDAGGVYEQYF.

J is TRBJ2-7 and V is TRBV5-1; D remains unclear. CDR1 is SGHRS, CDR2 YFSETQ, per germline. The ends were cut back, 4 bases at V and 2 bases at J, with 16 bases in the middle. There are 15 residues in the CDR3. The CDR3, as DNA: TGCGCCAGCAGCGATCGCCCCGGGCAGACCTACGAGCAGTACTTC. This encodes CASSDRPGQTYEQYF.

This clonotype showed up just a few times. The chain has TRBV12-3 or TRBV12-4 and TRBJ1-4; D is unresolved. CDR3 size: 14 residues. Trimming left V 6 bases short and J 4 bases short, with 12 bases between. The CDR3, as DNA: TGTGCCAGCAGCCCCGGCCGAATTAATGAAAAACTGTTTTTT. Amino acid sequence: CASSPGRINEKLFF.

CDR3 sequence reads: CASSSTGPPSYGYTF. The DNA of the CDR3 is TGCGCCAGCAGCTCAACCGGGCCTCCGAGCTATGGCTACACCTTC. This chain links TRBV5-1 with TRBJ1-2, with D hard to call. V lost 3 bases and J 4 bases, leaving 16 bases between the germline ends. Looked up from germline, CDR1 is SGHRS and CDR2 is YFSETQ. The CDR3 length is 15 residues.

This clonotype was detected only a few times. The rearrangement uses TRBV7-9 and TRBJ2-7; no clear D. Trimming pared 4 bases from V and 10 bases from J, leaving 11 bases between. Germline V lookup: CDR1 SEHNR, CDR2 FQNEAQ (reference sequence). The CDR3 has 11 residues. This CDR3 reads CASSYLGSQYF. The CDR3 nucleotides read TGTGCCAGCAGCTACCTGGGATCCCAGTACTTC.

The chain links TRBV20-1 to TRBJ2-3; D is possibly TRBD2 (6 bases). The germline V gene encodes CDR1 DFQATT and CDR2 SNEGSKA (reference sequence). The CDR3 extends over 12 amino acids. The V gene lost 6 bases and the J gene lost 6 bases, with 13 bases spanning the gap. The CDR3 nucleotides read TGCAGTGCGGAGGGGCGGGTGGATACGCAGTATTTT. It encodes CSAEGRVDTQYF.

This clonotype was detected only a few times. The genes are TRBV11-1 and TRBJ2-7, with D possibly matching TRBD2 (5 bases). Deletions cut 5 bases from V and 6 bases from J, with 17 bases between. The germline V gene encodes CDR1 SGHAT and CDR2 FQDESV (reference sequence). The CDR3 totals 14 residues. The chain's CDR3 is CASSQMASLGEQYF. The CDR3 bases are TGTGCCAGCAGCCAAATGGCTAGCTTGGGCGAGCAGTACTTC.

The chain couples TRBV11-1 to TRBJ2-2; 9 bases are shared with TRBD1. Germline trimming cut 5 bases from V and 6 bases from J; bases unmatched to any gene: 10. CDR3 length: 16 residues. Germline V gene sequence: CDR1 SGHAT, CDR2 FQDESV (reference sequence). Here the CDR3 reads CASSRQGQGGSGELFF. The CDR3 nucleotides read TGTGCCAGCAGCCGGCAGGGACAGGGTGGATCCGGGGAGCTGTTTTTT.

The chain recombines TRBV9 with TRBJ2-3, with TRBD2 as a possible D gene (6 bases). Trimming stripped 4 bases from V and 5 bases from J, with 23 bases between. Germline-derived CDR1 and CDR2 are SGDLS and YYNGEE. The CDR3 runs to 17 residues. CDR3: CASSTEGLAERLDTQYF. CDR3 nucleotides: TGTGCCAGCAGCACGGAGGGGTTAGCCGAACGTTTAGATACGCAGTATTTT.

This clonotype was detected only a few times. V and J are TRBV6-9 and TRBJ2-4, with unresolved D. Between the trimmed V and J ends, which lost 9 bases and 15 bases, there was a span of 9 bases. Germline V lookup: CDR1 MNHGY, CDR2 SVAAGI. The CDR3 covers 8 residues. The CDR3, as DNA: TGTGCCAGGACTTCTCTGTACTTC. This codes for CARTSLYF.

Notes on this clonotype: Just one base apart from a much larger clone, this may be a read error. The chain recombines TRBV6-6 with TRBJ1-5; D unresolved. Trimming took 4 bases from V and 5 from J, leaving 9 bases between them. CDR1 MNHNY and CDR2 SVGAGI come from the germline V gene (reference sequence). This CDR3 is built from 13 residues. This CDR3 reads CASSLRQDQPQHF. The CDR3, as DNA: TGTGCCAGCAGTTTGAGGCAGGATCAGCCCCAGCATTTT.

The chain carries TRBV29-1 and TRBJ2-2, with D tentatively TRBD1 (6 bases). The CDR3 totals 12 residues. Trimming stripped 7 bases from V and 6 bases from J, with 12 bases between. The V gene's germline CDR1 is SQVTM and CDR2 ANQGSEA. For the CDR3, the DNA is TGCAGCGCATCACAGGGAGCCGGGGAGCTGTTTTTT. Its protein product is CSASQGAGELFF.

The V call is TRBV6-2 or TRBV6-3, the J call TRBJ2-4; D ambiguous. Trimming shortened V by 4 bases and J by 3 bases, and 13 bases separated the two germline ends. Looked up from germline, CDR1 is MNHEY and CDR2 is SVGEGT. This CDR3 is built from 15 residues. The DNA of the CDR3 is TGTGCCAGCAGTTCCACAGAGATCGGCAAAAACATTCAGTACTTC. This encodes CASSSTEIGKNIQYF.

The chain couples TRBV4-2 to TRBJ2-7, with 9 bases fitting TRBD2. The CDR3 is 15 amino acids. Germline V CDR1 and CDR2: LGHNA, YNFKEQ. V was pared by 0 bases and J by 8 bases, with 8 bases of the junction left unmatched. CDR3 bases: TGTGCCAGCAGCCAAGAAGGTAGCGGGAGTCGCAAGCAGTACTTC. It specifies CASSQEGSGSRKQYF.

The chain couples TRBV28 to TRBJ2-3, with TRBD2 matching over 10 bases. The V segment lost 4 bases and the J segment 2 bases; nucleotides outside the gene matches: 3. This CDR3 has 15 residues. The germline V gene has CDR1 MDHEN and CDR2 SYDVKM. The CDR3 sequence is CASSSAGGDTDTQYF. CDR3 DNA sequence: TGTGCCAGCAGTTCAGCGGGGGGGGACACAGATACGCAGTATTTT.

In its sample, this clonotype was seen a few times. This chain uses TRBV29-1 with TRBJ1-5, with unresolved D. The CDR3 loop spans 12 amino acids. Germline V gene lookup returns CDR1 SQVTM and CDR2 ANQGSEA. V was cut by 4 bases and J by 3 bases, with 7 bases left in between. The CDR3 DNA reads as TGCAGCGTTGGAGAGCTCAATCAGCCCCAGCATTTT. Protein sequence: CSVGELNQPQHF.

The chain links TRBV4-2 to TRBJ1-1; D is unclear. Germline V gene lookup returns CDR1 LGHNA and CDR2 YNFKEQ. CDR3 length equals 13 residues. Trimming removed 1 base from V and 3 bases from J, with 6 bases in between. CDR3 region: CASSQVQDTEAFF. The DNA of the CDR3 is TGTGCCAGCAGCCAAGTACAAGACACTGAAGCTTTCTTT.

This clonotype was counted a few times. The chain joins TRBV4-2 to TRBJ2-5, with D maybe TRBD1 (5 bases). CDR1 is LGHNA and CDR2 is YNFKEQ in the germline V gene. V was clipped by 2 bases and J by 1 base, with 17 bases between them. This CDR3 region has 17 residues. CDR3: CASSQSGQTRAQETQYF. The DNA for the CDR3 is TGTGCCAGCAGCCAATCAGGGCAAACCAGGGCCCAAGAGACCCAGTACTTC.

The gene calls are TRBV4-1 and TRBJ1-5; the D is unclear. V dropped 3 bases and J dropped 0 bases, with 9 bases sitting between them. The V gene's germline CDR1 is MGHRA and CDR2 YSYEKL. The CDR3 runs 15 residues. The CDR3 bases are TGCGCCAGCAGCCAGATAGACGGTAGCAATCAGCCCCAGCATTTT. Its protein is CASSQIDGSNQPQHF.

The V gene is TRBV5-1, the J gene TRBJ1-1, with D perhaps matching TRBD1 (6 bases). The germline V gene encodes CDR1 SGHRS and CDR2 YFSETQ. This CDR3 has 17 residues. Trimming removed 4 bases from V and 3 bases from J, with 22 bases in between. The CDR3 DNA sequence: TGCGCCAGCAGCCCCCGTTCGGCAGGGGAGTGGGACACTGAAGCTTTCTTT. It specifies CASSPRSAGEWDTEAFF. Filled out from reference TRBV5-1 and TRBJ1-1, the complete variable domain reads KAGVTQTPRYLIKTRGQQVTLSCSPISGHRSVSWYQQTPGQGLQFLFEYFSETQRNKGNFPGRFSGRQFSNSRSEMNVSTLELGDSALYLCASSPRSAGEWDTEAFFGQGTRLTVV.

This chain links TRBV10-3 with TRBJ2-5; no clear D gene. CDR1 ENHRY and CDR2 SYGVKD come from the germline V gene. CDR3 length: 14 residues. V lost 8 bases and J 11 bases, leaving 24 bases between the germline ends. Written as DNA, the CDR3 is TGTGCCATCTGTACCGACGCCTCCTACAATGAGCAGTACTTC. Translating it yields CAICTDASYNEQYF.